The 24 T cell receptor beta chains in this list originate from one sample, sequenced in a study of neoadjuvant anti-PD-1 for oral cavity cancer. The time point denotes: after neoadjuvant nivolumab, at surgical resection. Method: immunoSEQ multiplex PCR; TCRdb's copy keeps in-frame clones and lacks some. The data hold about 14,000 clones, with roughly four fifths observed a single time. This sample comprised PBMCs, obtained after nivolumab (anti-PD-1) treatment. The receptors were sampled from a person between 35 and 79 years old with oral cavity squamous cell carcinoma.

This clone turned up a few times. CDR3 DNA: TGTGCCAGCAGTTTAAGGACTAGCGGGAGACACGAGCAGTACTTC. Its protein product is CASSLRTSGRHEQYF. The gene calls are TRBV28 and TRBJ2-7, with TRBD2 matching over 13 bases. Germline V gene sequence: CDR1 MDHEN, CDR2 SYDVKM. V lost 2 bases and J lost 5; bases outside the gene matches: 3. CDR3 length: 15 amino acids.

The CDR3 loop is CASSLESDSYGYTF. CDR3 sequence (DNA): TGTGCCAGCAGCTTAGAGTCGGACAGCTATGGCTACACCTTC. V is TRBV13 and J is TRBJ1-2, with D possibly matching TRBD1 (6 bases). Deletions cut 1 base from V and 4 bases from J, with 10 bases between. The germline CDR1 and CDR2 sequences are PRHDT and FYEKMQ (reference sequence). This CDR3 spans 14 amino acids.

This chain joins TRBV10-3 and TRBJ2-7; 7 positions agree with TRBD1. Germline CDR1 reads ENHRY; CDR2 reads SYGVKD. The CDR3 has 15 amino acids. J lost 3 bases, V lost 2 bases, and 7 bases had no gene match. The CDR3, as DNA: TGTGCCATCAGTGAGACGGGACAGCTAATCTACGAGCAGTACTTC. Protein sequence: CAISETGQLIYEQYF.

The chain combines TRBV5-1 with TRBJ1-1, with a weak D call TRBD1 (6 bases). Trimming left V 1 base short and J 10 bases short, with 23 bases between. Germline V CDR1 and CDR2: SGHRS, YFSETQ. The CDR3 is 16 residues long. The CDR3 DNA follows: TGCGCCAGCAGCTTGACCGGGGGCCAGGGCAAGGTGGGAGCTTTCTTT. Amino acids: CASSLTGGQGKVGAFF.

This clone is a singleton in its sample. The chain is built from TRBV15 and TRBJ1-3, with D possibly matching TRBD1 (5 bases). Trimming left V 1 base short and J 5 bases short, with 9 bases between. The germline V gene has CDR1 LNHNV and CDR2 YYDKDF (reference sequence). This CDR3 has 14 residues. The CDR3 sequence: CATSRGGFRNTIYF. CDR3 sequence (DNA): TGTGCCACCAGCAGAGGGGGGTTCCGAAACACCATATATTTT.

V usage is TRBV7-9 and J usage is TRBJ2-3; D uncertain. V was trimmed by 2 bases and J by 2 bases, leaving 11 bases between them. Per germline, CDR1 SEHNR and CDR2 FQNEAQ (reference sequence). The CDR3 extends over 15 amino acids. Here the CDR3 reads CASSLSAIATDTQYF. Here the CDR3 DNA reads TGTGCCAGCAGCTTATCGGCTATCGCCACAGATACGCAGTATTTT.

This clone was counted between two and nine times. The gene calls are TRBV5-1 and TRBJ2-7; D remains unclear. V was clipped by 4 bases and J by 7 bases, with 9 bases between them. The CDR3 contains 11 residues. From germline, CDR1 is SGHRS and CDR2 YFSETQ. CDR3 amino acids: CASSDRGEQYF. The CDR3, as DNA: TGCGCCAGCAGCGACCGTGGGGAGCAGTACTTC.

The rearrangement links TRBV5-1 to TRBJ2-2, with 13 positions matching TRBD2. The CDR3 is 15 residues long. Germline values: CDR1 SGHRS, CDR2 YFSETQ. Germline trimming cut 4 bases from V and 5 bases from J; bases unmatched to any gene: 2. The CDR3 sequence: CASSPTSGRTGELFF. CDR3 in DNA: TGCGCCAGCAGCCCGACTAGCGGGAGGACCGGGGAGCTGTTTTTT.

This clone appeared a single time. CDR3 in amino acids: CASTLAGPAYEQYF. CDR3 nucleotide sequence: TGTGCCAGCACTCTAGCGGGCCCGGCCTACGAGCAGTACTTC. The genes are TRBV6-1 and TRBJ2-7, with 8 bases lining up with TRBD2. Per germline, CDR1 MNHNS and CDR2 SASEGT. V dropped 7 bases and J dropped 2; count of bases not matched to a gene: 7. The CDR3 covers 14 residues.

The rearrangement joins TRBV5-1 to TRBJ2-7; D perhaps matches TRBD2 (6 bases). V lost 2 bases, J lost 5 bases, and 17 bases lay in between. The CDR3 is 15 amino acids. In germline, CDR1 is SGHRS, CDR2 YFSETQ. DNA for the CDR3: TGCGCCAGCAGCTTAGGTGGGGGGAGGAGGGACGAGCAGTACTTC. Its translation is CASSLGGGRRDEQYF. The full variable domain, its missing parts supplied by reference TRBV5-1 and TRBJ2-7, is KAGVTQTPRYLIKTRGQQVTLSCSPISGHRSVSWYQQTPGQGLQFLFEYFSETQRNKGNFPGRFSGRQFSNSRSEMNVSTLELGDSALYLCASSLGGGRRDEQYFGPGTRLTVT.

The V call is TRBV7-2, the J call TRBJ1-5, with 7 nucleotides matching TRBD1. Per germline, CDR1 SGHTA and CDR2 FQGNSA. With V trimmed by 1 base and J by 5 bases, 5 bases remained unmatched. The CDR3 loop spans 15 amino acids. The CDR3 region has the DNA TGTGCCAGCAGCTTAGTAGGTACAGGGGATCAGCCCCAGCATTTT. Its protein is CASSLVGTGDQPQHF.

The chain uses TRBV6-6 and TRBJ1-5; 7 nucleotides line up with TRBD1. Losses at the gene ends were 5 bases for V and 7 bases for J; bases not matched to a gene: 8. Germline values: CDR1 MNHNY, CDR2 SVGAGI (reference sequence). CDR3 size: 14 residues. CDR3 sequence: CASSDRAREQPQHF. As DNA, the CDR3 is TGTGCCAGCAGTGACAGGGCCCGAGAACAGCCCCAGCATTTT.

This clone was seen just once. This chain links TRBV9 with TRBJ2-5; maybe TRBD2 (5 bases). In germline, CDR1 is SGDLS, CDR2 YYNGEE. The CDR3 covers 12 residues. Trimming cost V 3 bases and J 5 bases, with 8 bases left between them. CDR3 region: CASSGGSETQYF. The CDR3 bases are TGTGCCAGCAGCGGTGGGAGCGAGACCCAGTACTTC.

CDR3 bases: TGTGCCAGCAGCTACCGACAGACTAGCTCCTACAATGAGCAGTTCTTC. Its protein is CASSYRQTSSYNEQFF. This sequence joins TRBV11-2 and TRBJ2-1; maybe TRBD2 (6 bases). This CDR3 region has 16 residues. Trimming shortened V by 4 bases and J by 0 bases, and 13 bases separated the two germline ends. Looked up from germline, CDR1 is SGHAT and CDR2 is FQNNGV. Complete variable domain (other parts from reference TRBV11-2 and TRBJ2-1): EAGVAQSPRYKIIEKRQSVAFWCNPISGHATLYWYQQILGQGPKLLIQFQNNGVVDDSQLPKDRFSAERLKGVDSTLKIQPAKLEDSAVYLCASSYRQTSSYNEQFFGPGTRLTVL.

J is TRBJ2-2 and V is TRBV7-6; D uncertain. Germline V gene sequence: CDR1 SGHVS, CDR2 FNYEAQ. V lost 1 base and J 0 bases, leaving 12 bases between the germline ends. The CDR3 is 17 residues long. CDR3 sequence (DNA): TGTGCCAGCAGCTTAGGTAACAGTCCGACGAACACCGGGGAGCTGTTTTTT. Its translation: CASSLGNSPTNTGELFF.

This clone was picked up a small number of times. V usage is TRBV9 and J usage is TRBJ1-1; D remains ambiguous. CDR1 and CDR2 (germline): SGDLS, YYNGEE. Trimming shortened V by 0 bases and J by 0 bases, and 6 bases separated the two germline ends. The CDR3 runs 14 residues. The CDR3 loop reads CASSVEGMNTEAFF. The CDR3 DNA follows: TGTGCCAGCAGCGTAGAAGGTATGAACACTGAAGCTTTCTTT.

The rearrangement uses TRBV9 and TRBJ2-3; perhaps TRBD2 as D (5 bases). Trimming took off 3 bases at V and 4 bases at J, with 21 bases between the two ends. The CDR3 runs 17 residues. The V gene's germline CDR1 is SGDLS and CDR2 YYNGEE. The CDR3 coding sequence is TGTGCCAGCAGCGATCACCGGGAAGGGCTGTATTCAGATACGCAGTATTTT. Protein product: CASSDHREGLYSDTQYF.

The chain has TRBV27 and TRBJ2-1; 9 nucleotides line up with TRBD2. From germline, CDR1 is MNHEY and CDR2 SMNVEV (reference sequence). V dropped 7 bases and J dropped 8; count of bases not matched to a gene: 12. The CDR3 contains 15 residues. The CDR3 protein is CASTLGGLAKYEQFF. The CDR3 bases are TGTGCCAGCACCTTGGGGGGACTAGCAAAGTATGAGCAGTTCTTC.

V usage is TRBV11-3 and J usage is TRBJ1-1; 8 nucleotides align to TRBD1. This CDR3 has 13 residues. CDR1 and CDR2 (germline): SGHNT, YENEEA. With V trimmed by 5 bases and J by 4 bases, 3 bases remained unmatched. CDR3 nucleotides: TGTGCCAGCAGCCATGGACAGGGCACTGAAGCTTTCTTT. Translation gives CASSHGQGTEAFF.

V gene TRBV18 combines with J gene TRBJ1-5; 10 bases match TRBD1. Germline V gene sequence: CDR1 KGHSH, CDR2 LQKENI. CDR3 size: 14 residues. V dropped 3 bases and J dropped 8; count of bases not matched to a gene: 4. In DNA, the CDR3 is TGTGCCAGCTCACCCGGGACAGGGGATAAGCCCCAGCATTTT. Protein: CASSPGTGDKPQHF.

The chain carries TRBV6-6 and TRBJ1-6; D perhaps matches TRBD1 (6 bases). CDR3 length: 13 residues. CDR1 and CDR2 from the germline V gene are MNHNY and SVGAGI (reference sequence). Trimming shortened V by 6 bases and J by 7 bases, and 10 bases separated the two germline ends. CDR3 region: CASSQGGNSPLHF. The CDR3 nucleotides read TGTGCCAGCAGCCAAGGGGGGAATTCACCCCTCCACTTT.

This clone was counted a single time. The rearrangement links TRBV19 to TRBJ2-1; D remains unclear. The CDR3 is made up of 14 amino acids. CDR1 and CDR2 (germline): LNHDA, SQIVND (reference sequence). V was trimmed by 7 bases and J by 0 bases, leaving 10 bases between them. The DNA for the CDR3 is TGTGCCAGTACCTACGAGAGCTCCTACAATGAGCAGTTCTTC. Protein sequence: CASTYESSYNEQFF.

This chain links TRBV19 with TRBJ1-2, with D tentatively TRBD1 (6 bases). Deletions cut 7 bases from V and 4 bases from J, with 16 bases between. The CDR3 totals 14 residues. CDR1 and CDR2 from the germline V gene are LNHDA and SQIVND (reference sequence). The CDR3 spells CASKPGGEGYGYTF. The CDR3 coding sequence is TGTGCCAGTAAGCCGGGGGGCGAGGGCTATGGCTACACCTTC.

The chain is built from TRBV5-1 and TRBJ2-3; D gene unclear. The CDR3 runs 14 residues. With 5 bases removed from V and 3 bases from J, the gap between germline ends came to 13 bases. Germline CDR1 reads SGHRS; CDR2 reads YFSETQ. In nucleotides, the CDR3 is TGCGCCAGCAGGGACCCCAAAACAACAGATACGCAGTATTTT. It codes for CASRDPKTTDTQYF. Together with reference TRBV5-1 and TRBJ2-3, the CDR3 gives the full variable domain: KAGVTQTPRYLIKTRGQQVTLSCSPISGHRSVSWYQQTPGQGLQFLFEYFSETQRNKGNFPGRFSGRQFSNSRSEMNVSTLELGDSALYLCASRDPKTTDTQYFGPGTRLTVL.